The 18 T cell receptor beta chains reported below all come from one sample, sequenced in a study of Graves' ophthalmopathy and Graves' hyperthyroidism. Amplifying from RNA transcripts, the study obtained TCR beta CDR3 regions. HTBI primers were used in a first-round RT-PCR, which preceded a second-round multiplex PCR. TCRdb called the multiplex PCR reads again in MiXCR, with one record for every CDR3 protein. The sample has about 700,000 distinct CDR3 sequences; roughly two fifths are singletons. The sample was peripheral blood. The source is an adult man with Graves' ophthalmopathy.

This clonotype was detected a few times. V and J are TRBV20-1 and TRBJ1-1; D perhaps matches TRBD1 (6 bases). The CDR3 length is 15 residues. Germline lookup yields CDR1 DFQATT and CDR2 SNEGSKA (reference sequence). In DNA form, the CDR3 reads TGCAGGCGAGGGGACACAGCCTTTACGAACACTGAAGCTTTCTTT. Encoded protein: CRRGDTAFTNTEAFF.

This clonotype has a count of ten or more. The chain joins TRBV2 to TRBJ1-2; 10 bases agree with TRBD1. Losses at the gene ends were 5 bases for V and 4 bases for J; bases not matched to a gene: 1. Germline V gene data show CDR1 as SNHLY and CDR2 as FYNNEI. The length of the CDR3 is 13 residues. The CDR3 DNA reads TGTGCCAGCAGTCGGACAGGGGGCTATGGCTACACCTTC. Protein sequence: CASSRTGGYGYTF. Full variable domain (outside the CDR3, taken from reference TRBV2 and TRBJ1-2): EPEVTQTPSHQVTQMGQEVILRCVPISNHLYFYWYRQILGQKVEFLVSFYNNEISEKSEIFDDQFSVERPDGSNFTLKIRSTKLEDSAMYFCASSRTGGYGYTFGSGTRLTVV.

This clonotype was seen more than once but under ten times. In DNA form, the CDR3 reads TGTGCCAGCAGTTATTGGGGTTCTAATGAAAAACTGTTTTTT. The encoded protein is CASSYWGSNEKLFF. This sequence joins TRBV6-6 and TRBJ1-4; D gene ambiguous. Trimming removed 3 bases at V and 3 bases at J, with 8 bases between. This CDR3 region has 14 residues. CDR1 MNHNY and CDR2 SVGAGI come from the germline V gene (reference sequence).

This clonotype has a handful of counts. This chain uses TRBV7-9 with TRBJ2-2; tentative D call: TRBD1 (5 bases). The CDR3 contains 14 residues. The germline V gene encodes CDR1 SEHNR and CDR2 FQNEAQ (reference sequence). Trimming pared 4 bases from V and 5 bases from J, leaving 11 bases between. The CDR3 protein is CASSSSQGTGELFF. Written as DNA, the CDR3 is TGTGCCAGCAGCTCCAGCCAGGGTACCGGGGAGCTGTTTTTT.

This clonotype was observed a handful of times. The rearrangement uses TRBV5-1 and TRBJ2-7, with 11 bases matching TRBD2. The CDR3 length is 15 residues. From germline, CDR1 is SGHRS and CDR2 YFSETQ. With 0 bases clipped from V and 4 bases from J, the junction kept 3 bases outside the gene matches. Here the CDR3 reads CASSLGGLAAYEQYF. The CDR3 region has the DNA TGCGCCAGCAGCTTGGGGGGACTAGCGGCTTACGAGCAGTACTTC.

As for this clonotype: Since no conserved phenylalanine or tryptophan closes the CDR3, a read error is the likely cause. The DNA is left out, because the CDR3 cannot be placed on it with certainty; the CDR3 is given as TCRdb lists it. V gene TRBV7-2 combines with J gene TRBJ2-5; the table's TRBD2 call for D was not verified on the DNA. Including both end residues, the CDR3 is 16 amino acids long. CDR1 SGHTA and CDR2 FQGNSA come from the germline V gene. The CDR3: CASSSTGTSGRETQCL.

In this sample, this clonotype turned up a few times. A read error may be the cause here, since a much bigger clone is one base away. The V call is TRBV2, the J call TRBJ2-5; D gene unclear. The CDR3 contains 12 residues. Trimming removed 6 bases from V and 9 bases from J, with 14 bases in between. Per the germline V gene, CDR1 is SNHLY and CDR2 is FYNNEI. The CDR3 is CASSPSASPQYF. DNA of the CDR3: TGTGCCAGCAGCCCCTCAGCATCGCCCCAGTACTTC. Looking up the rest from reference TRBV2 and TRBJ2-5 gives the full variable domain: EPEVTQTPSHQVTQMGQEVILRCVPISNHLYFYWYRQILGQKVEFLVSFYNNEISEKSEIFDDQFSVERPDGSNFTLKIRSTKLEDSAMYFCASSPSASPQYFGPGTRLLVL.

This clonotype has just a few counts. The genes are TRBV11-1 and TRBJ2-5, with D possibly being TRBD1 (6 bases). The CDR3 has 17 residues. Germline loops: CDR1 SGHAT, CDR2 FQDESV (reference sequence). The ends were cut back, 5 bases at V and 0 bases at J, with 19 bases in the middle. The CDR3 bases are TGTGCCAGCAGCCCCATGGGGGCAGGAGAGTACCAAGAGACCCAGTACTTC. Encoded protein: CASSPMGAGEYQETQYF.

The J gene is TRBJ2-3, the V gene TRBV2; D is perhaps TRBD1 or TRBD2 (5 bases each). Germline-derived CDR1 and CDR2 are SNHLY and FYNNEI. This CDR3 is built from 14 residues. Trimming left V 7 bases short and J 1 base short, with 12 bases between. This chain's CDR3 is CASTGDPGTDTQYF. The CDR3 DNA follows: TGTGCCAGCACCGGGGACCCCGGCACAGATACGCAGTATTTT.

This rearrangement joins TRBV29-1 to TRBJ2-5, with 11 bases identical to TRBD1. The CDR3 covers 15 residues. From germline, CDR1 is SQVTM and CDR2 ANQGSEA. J lost 7 bases, V lost 6 bases, and 13 bases had no gene match. The CDR3 spells CSVYGQGAVGVTQYF. DNA of the CDR3: TGCAGCGTCTACGGACAGGGGGCCGTGGGCGTGACCCAGTACTTC.

The V call is TRBV7-9, the J call TRBJ2-2, with D perhaps matching TRBD1 (5 bases). This CDR3 is built from 16 residues. Germline lookup yields CDR1 SEHNR and CDR2 FQNEAQ (reference sequence). The V end was cut by 2 bases, the J end by 0 bases, with 10 bases between. CDR3 sequence: CASSLIRVANTGELFF. Written as DNA, the CDR3 is TGTGCCAGCAGCTTAATCAGGGTCGCGAACACCGGGGAGCTGTTTTTT.

The rearrangement uses TRBV15 and TRBJ1-4, with 10 positions matching TRBD1. Germline values: CDR1 LNHNV, CDR2 YYDKDF (reference sequence). J gave up 8 bases and V 5 bases, and 5 bases lay outside the gene matches. The CDR3 is 14 amino acids. Here the CDR3 reads CATSSGQGWEKLFF. CDR3 DNA: TGTGCCACCAGCTCGGGACAGGGGTGGGAAAAACTGTTTTTT.

J is TRBJ2-5 and V is TRBV20-1, with a tentative D call TRBD1 (5 bases). CDR3 length: 14 amino acids. Trimming pared 4 bases from V and 0 bases from J, leaving 12 bases between. Germline-derived CDR1 and CDR2 are DFQATT and SNEGSKA (reference sequence). The CDR3 bases are TGCAGTGCTAAATCGAGACAGTACCAAGAGACCCAGTACTTC. Its translation is CSAKSRQYQETQYF.

V and J are TRBV7-2 and TRBJ1-1, with D possibly being TRBD1 (6 bases). V was trimmed by 0 bases and J by 1 base, leaving 12 bases between them. CDR1 and CDR2 (germline): SGHTA, FQGNSA. This CDR3 spans 16 amino acids. The CDR3 region is CASSLARRGKNTEAFF. In DNA form, the CDR3 reads TGTGCCAGCAGCTTAGCCAGAAGGGGGAAGAACACTGAAGCTTTCTTT.

The genes are TRBV29-1 and TRBJ2-7; TRBD1 is a possible D gene (6 bases). Trimming removed 4 bases at V and 3 bases at J, with 10 bases between. The germline gives CDR1 SQVTM, CDR2 ANQGSEA. The CDR3 is 12 residues long. Here the CDR3 DNA reads TGCAGCGTTGGGACAGTGAACTACGAGCAGTACTTC. Protein sequence: CSVGTVNYEQYF.

This clonotype was observed a few times. A much larger clone sits a single nucleotide away, making a read error possible. The final CDR3 position lacks the conserved phenylalanine or tryptophan, pointing to a likely read error. The chain recombines TRBV10-3 with TRBJ2-5; a possible D gene is TRBD2 (5 bases). Trimming shortened V by 9 bases and J by 1 base, and 12 bases separated the two germline ends. Germline V gene data show CDR1 as ENHRY and CDR2 as SYGVKD. This CDR3 is built from 13 residues. The DNA of the CDR3 is TGTGCCATGGGGAGTTTCGGCCAAGAGACCCAGTACTTG. The encoded protein is CAMGSFGQETQYL.

This chain links TRBV10-3 with TRBJ1-6; no definite D call. CDR1 and CDR2 (germline): ENHRY, SYGVKD. The ends were cut back, 10 bases at V and 5 bases at J, with 18 bases in the middle. The CDR3 is 15 residues long. CDR3 coding DNA: TGTGCCAGCAGCCTCACACCGGGTCATAATTCACCCCTCCACTTT. As protein: CASSLTPGHNSPLHF.

Turning to this clonotype: This may be a read error, as it is one base from a much larger clone. The rearrangement joins TRBV5-6 to TRBJ2-5, with TRBD2 matching 12 bases. Germline lookup yields CDR1 SGHDT and CDR2 YYEEEE. V trimming: 5 bases; J trimming: 5 bases; junction bases outside the gene matches: 10. There are 16 residues in the CDR3. CDR3 protein: CASSSSGGAPWETQYF. The DNA of the CDR3 is TGTGCCAGCAGTTCTAGCGGGGGGGCGCCGTGGGAGACCCAGTACTTC. The complete variable domain, with remaining parts taken from reference TRBV5-6 and TRBJ2-5, reads DAGVTQSPTHLIKTRGQQVTLRCSPKSGHDTVSWYQQALGQGPQFIFQYYEEEERQRGNFPDRFSGHQFPNYSSELNVNALLLGDSALYLCASSSSGGAPWETQYFGPGTRLLVL.